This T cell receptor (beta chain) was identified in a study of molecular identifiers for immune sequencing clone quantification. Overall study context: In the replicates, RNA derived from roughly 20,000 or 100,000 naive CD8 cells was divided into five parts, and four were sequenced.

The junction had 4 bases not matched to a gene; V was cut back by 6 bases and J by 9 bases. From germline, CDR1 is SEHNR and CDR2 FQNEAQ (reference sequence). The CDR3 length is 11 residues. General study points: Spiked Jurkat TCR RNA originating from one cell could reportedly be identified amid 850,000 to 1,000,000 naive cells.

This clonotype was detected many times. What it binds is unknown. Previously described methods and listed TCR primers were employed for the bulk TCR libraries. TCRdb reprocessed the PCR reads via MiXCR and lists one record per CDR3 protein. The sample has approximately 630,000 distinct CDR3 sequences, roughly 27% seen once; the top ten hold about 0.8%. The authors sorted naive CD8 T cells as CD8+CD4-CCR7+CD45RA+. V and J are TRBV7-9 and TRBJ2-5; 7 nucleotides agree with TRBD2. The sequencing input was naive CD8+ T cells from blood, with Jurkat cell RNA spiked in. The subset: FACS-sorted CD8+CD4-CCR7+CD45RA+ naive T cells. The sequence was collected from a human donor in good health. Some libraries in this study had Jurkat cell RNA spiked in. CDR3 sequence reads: CASSAAGAQYF. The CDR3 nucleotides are TGTGCCAGCAGTGCTGCGGGGGCCCAGTACTTC.